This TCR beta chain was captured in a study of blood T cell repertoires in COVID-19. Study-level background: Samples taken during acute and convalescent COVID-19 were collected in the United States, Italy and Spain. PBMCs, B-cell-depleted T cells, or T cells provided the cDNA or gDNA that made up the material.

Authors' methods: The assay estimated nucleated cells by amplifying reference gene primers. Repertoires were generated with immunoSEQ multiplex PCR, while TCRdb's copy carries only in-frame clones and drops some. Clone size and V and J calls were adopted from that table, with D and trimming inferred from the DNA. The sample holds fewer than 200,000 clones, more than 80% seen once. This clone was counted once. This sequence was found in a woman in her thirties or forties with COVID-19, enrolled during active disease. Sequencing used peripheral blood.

The CDR3 DNA reads TGTGCCAGCAGCCGGGGACTAGCGGGATTACGTACCGGGGAGCTGTTTTTT. This codes for CASSRGLAGLRTGELFF. The chain links TRBV3-1 (or the pseudogene TRBV3-2) to TRBJ2-2; 13 bases are shared with TRBD2. The CDR3 consists of 17 residues. Germline values: CDR1 LGHDT, CDR2 YNNKEL (reference sequence). Trimming took 4 bases from V and 5 from J; bases not matched to a gene: 7.